The present T cell receptor (beta chain) was sequenced within a study of CD8 T cells in ankylosing spondylitis. Findings and limits, study-wide: Apparently characteristic of ankylosing spondylitis blood was a TCR beta motif (fewer than 10 highly homologous variants). Disease-linked clones proved CD8+ and comparatively uncommon in peripheral blood.

This clonotype came up a few times. What it recognizes is unknown. After removal of 5 bases from V and 3 bases from J, the junction contained 13 bases not matched to a gene. The CDR3 loop spans 17 amino acids. The germline gives CDR1 SGHTA, CDR2 FQGNSA. Library preparation for TCR beta used quantitative 5'-RACE with molecular barcodes. TCRdb fed the 5' RACE reads into MiXCR, producing one record per CDR3 protein. The table has roughly 230,000 distinct CDR3 sequences, 8% to 9% seen once. This receptor was taken from a female donor with ankylosing spondylitis or in good health (not recorded which). The chain has TRBV7-2 and TRBJ2-7; 10 nucleotides align to TRBD2. The sequenced sample consisted of blood, either unsorted or a sorted T cell fraction (not recorded which). CDR3 nucleotide sequence: TGTGCCAGCAGCCTCCACCTAGCGGGAGCCCCCGGCTACGAGCAGTACTTC. It translates to CASSLHLAGAPGYEQYF.